Shown below are 32 T cell receptor beta chains from a single sample sequenced in a study of blood T cells in healthy people across ages. Primers used in a second PCR of roughly 6 to 12 cycles were a sample-barcoded 5' primer and a J-beta primer mix. Via MiXCR, TCRdb re-called the 5' RACE reads, giving one row per CDR3 protein. Among 600,000 to 800,000 distinct CDR3 sequences, around 21% were seen once, and the ten largest hold under 4%. The sequenced sample consisted of blood. The source of these receptors is a man between 65 and 85 years old in good health.

This clonotype showed up just a few times. V usage is TRBV12-3 or TRBV12-4 and J usage is TRBJ2-5; 13 nucleotides agree with TRBD2. With 5 bases clipped from V and 4 bases from J, the junction kept 7 bases outside the gene matches. This CDR3 is 16 amino acids long. This chain's CDR3 is CASSPWTSGRSETQYF. CDR3 in DNA: TGTGCCAGCAGTCCGTGGACTAGCGGGAGATCAGAGACCCAGTACTTC.

This clonotype was recorded a few times. This chain connects TRBV6-2 or TRBV6-3 to TRBJ1-2, with D tentatively TRBD1 (5 bases). This CDR3 region has 15 residues. V was trimmed by 0 bases and J by 0 bases, leaving 8 bases between them. The germline V gene has CDR1 MNHEY and CDR2 SVGEGT. Here the CDR3 reads CASSYSTGPNYGYTF. DNA for the CDR3: TGTGCCAGCAGTTACTCGACGGGACCTAACTATGGCTACACCTTC.

V is TRBV20-1 and J is TRBJ1-2; the match to TRBD1 covers 11 bases. Germline loops: CDR1 DFQATT, CDR2 SNEGSKA (reference sequence). The CDR3 spans 15 residues. With V trimmed by 2 bases and J by 8 bases, 10 bases remained unmatched. Written as DNA, the CDR3 is TGCAGTGCTAGAACCGGGACAGGGGGTGATCGGGGCTACACCTTC. This gives the protein CSARTGTGGDRGYTF.

The V call is TRBV7-2, the J call TRBJ2-1, with a weak D call TRBD2 (5 bases). The J call may not be correct, given that the DNA end is closer to TRBJ2-7. Germline loops: CDR1 SGHTA, CDR2 FQGNSA. The CDR3 totals 12 residues. This chain's CDR3 is CASSPKRYEQYF. The CDR3 region has the DNA TGTGCCAGCAGCCCCAAGCGGTACGAGCAGTACTTC.

Many counts were recorded for this clonotype. V gene TRBV7-9 combines with J gene TRBJ2-5; 7 nucleotides match TRBD1. TRBJ2-7 explains the end of the DNA better; the J call may be wrong. The CDR3 covers 14 residues. Germline values: CDR1 SEHNR, CDR2 FQNEAQ (reference sequence). This chain's CDR3 is CASSLTGPAYEQYF. The CDR3 coding sequence is TGTGCCAGCAGCTTGACAGGGCCGGCTTACGAGCAGTACTTC.

This clonotype was picked up a small number of times. V is TRBV5-6 and J is TRBJ1-1; no firm D call. V gave up 0 bases and J gave up 6 bases, with 3 bases separating them. There are 11 residues in the CDR3. Germline loops: CDR1 SGHDT, CDR2 YYEEEE. The CDR3 loop is CASSLAAEAFF. The DNA of the CDR3 is TGTGCCAGCAGCTTGGCGGCTGAAGCTTTCTTT.

This clonotype came up a few times. V gene TRBV10-3 combines with J gene TRBJ2-5; 7 nucleotides line up with TRBD2. TRBJ2-1 explains the end of the DNA better; the J call may be wrong. The CDR3 is 14 residues long. Germline CDR1 ENHRY, CDR2 SYGVKD. The CDR3 reads CAISQGLVGDEQFF. The CDR3 DNA sequence: TGTGCCATCAGCCAAGGACTAGTTGGGGATGAGCAGTTCTTC.

This clonotype was observed a few times. This chain uses TRBV5-1 with TRBJ2-2; D gene unclear. Germline values: CDR1 SGHRS, CDR2 YFSETQ. This CDR3 spans 15 amino acids. V was shortened by 2 bases and J by 0 bases, with 8 bases between the two germline ends. The CDR3 sequence is CASSFGRSNTGELFF. For the CDR3, the DNA is TGCGCCAGCAGCTTTGGACGGTCGAACACCGGGGAGCTGTTTTTT.

This clonotype was observed a few times. The rearrangement joins TRBV28 to TRBJ1-1, with D unresolved. Germline V gives CDR1 MDHEN, CDR2 SYDVKM. The CDR3 covers 12 residues. V lost 2 bases and J 4 bases, leaving 5 bases between the germline ends. The DNA for the CDR3 is TGTGCCAGCAGTTTACCCCTCACTGAAGCTTTCTTT. Its translation is CASSLPLTEAFF.

In regard to this clonotype: At one boundary the junction diverges from the germline segment, which might be a read error. V gene TRBV7-9 combines with J gene TRBJ2-5, with 9 bases fitting TRBD2. The CDR3 has 16 amino acids. CDR1 and CDR2 (germline): SEHNR, FQNEAQ (reference sequence). CDR3 DNA sequence: TGTGCCAGCAGCTTAGTCCTAGCGGGGTTGGGAGAGACCCAGCACTTC. As protein: CASSLVLAGLGETQHF. Filled out from reference TRBV7-9 and TRBJ2-5, the complete variable domain reads DTGVSQNPRHKITKRGQNVTFRCDPISEHNRLYWYRQTLGQGPEFLTYFQNEAQLEKSRLLSDRFSAERPKGSFSTLEIQRTEQGDSAMYLCASSLVLAGLGETQHFGPGTRLLVL.

The chain carries TRBV12-3 or TRBV12-4 and TRBJ2-1; a weak D match, TRBD1 (5 bases). The ends were cut back, 11 bases at V and 8 bases at J, with 19 bases in the middle. CDR3 length: 13 amino acids. CDR3 sequence reads: CAASRQGFDEQFF. The CDR3 coding sequence is TGTGCCGCCTCTCGGCAGGGCTTTGATGAGCAGTTCTTC.

This clonotype has only a few counts. This sequence joins TRBV6-5 and TRBJ2-4; D remains unclear. Trimming stripped 0 bases from V and 8 bases from J, with 20 bases between. The CDR3 spans 17 residues. CDR1 is MNHEY, CDR2 SVGAGI, per germline. The CDR3, as DNA: TGTGCCAGCAGTTACTCATTTCCGGGTCTGGGTACGGACATTCAGTACTTC. Translation gives CASSYSFPGLGTDIQYF.

V usage is TRBV20-1 and J usage is TRBJ2-5; D not resolved. CDR3 size: 13 residues. Germline-derived CDR1 and CDR2 are DFQATT and SNEGSKA (reference sequence). V lost 0 bases and J lost 3, with 8 bases in between. The CDR3 sequence: CSARDDPKETQYF. CDR3 nucleotides: TGCAGTGCTAGAGATGACCCGAAAGAGACCCAGTACTTC.

The chain carries TRBV6-6 and TRBJ2-7; 13 bases match TRBD2. The CDR3 is 14 amino acids. Germline V gives CDR1 MNHNY, CDR2 SVGAGI (reference sequence). V gave up 7 bases and J gave up 4 bases; unmatched junction bases: 4. The CDR3, as DNA: TGTGCCAGCACTCGGACTAGCGGGAGTTACGAGCAGTACTTC. It yields the protein CASTRTSGSYEQYF.

At least ten counts were recorded for this clonotype. J is TRBJ1-4 and V is TRBV29-1; D call uncertain. Trimming took off 8 bases at V and 6 bases at J, with 13 bases between the two ends. The CDR3 runs 12 residues. From germline, CDR1 is SQVTM and CDR2 ANQGSEA. In nucleotides, the CDR3 is TGCAGCTACACTGACCCTGATGAAAAACTGTTTTTT. As protein: CSYTDPDEKLFF.

The chain has TRBV18 and TRBJ1-1; weak D call: TRBD1 (6 bases). The CDR3 is 14 amino acids. Germline V gene lookup returns CDR1 KGHSH and CDR2 LQKENI. V lost 3 bases and J 4 bases, leaving 12 bases between the germline ends. In nucleotides, the CDR3 is TGTGCCAGCTCACCCATCCAGGGGTCCACTGAAGCTTTCTTT. Residues: CASSPIQGSTEAFF.

The sample holds a few counts of this clonotype. The genes are TRBV9 and TRBJ2-5; possibly TRBD1 or TRBD2 for D (5 bases each). This CDR3 comprises 15 residues. V was shortened by 0 bases and J by 3 bases, with 12 bases between the two germline ends. The germline V gene has CDR1 SGDLS and CDR2 YYNGEE. CDR3: CASSVDQGPEETQYF. The CDR3 DNA follows: TGTGCCAGCAGCGTAGATCAGGGACCCGAAGAGACCCAGTACTTC.

This rearrangement joins TRBV5-1 to TRBJ2-2; 14 nucleotides align to TRBD2. Trimming took 0 bases from V and 3 from J; bases not matched to a gene: 7. CDR1 SGHRS and CDR2 YFSETQ come from the germline V gene. This CDR3 region has 19 residues. The CDR3 DNA reads TGCGCCAGCAGCTTGGCCGGGACTAGCGGGAGTGGATACACCGGGGAGCTGTTTTTT. Protein sequence: CASSLAGTSGSGYTGELFF. The whole variable domain, filled in from reference TRBV5-1 and TRBJ2-2, reads KAGVTQTPRYLIKTRGQQVTLSCSPISGHRSVSWYQQTPGQGLQFLFEYFSETQRNKGNFPGRFSGRQFSNSRSEMNVSTLELGDSALYLCASSLAGTSGSGYTGELFFGEGSRLTVL.

The chain recombines TRBV6-6 with TRBJ2-5; TRBD2 matches 12 bases. This CDR3 region has 16 residues. V was pared by 6 bases and J by 3 bases, with 8 bases of the junction left unmatched. Germline V lookup: CDR1 MNHNY, CDR2 SVGAGI (reference sequence). For the CDR3, the DNA is TGTGCCAGCAGGTCCGGTCTAGCGGGAGGGGAAGAGACCCAGTACTTC. Translated, it gives CASRSGLAGGEETQYF.

The J gene is TRBJ2-1, the V gene TRBV10-3, with 11 bases fitting TRBD1. Losses at the gene ends were 7 bases for V and 4 bases for J; bases not matched to a gene: 6. This CDR3 has 15 amino acids. Germline assignment: CDR1 ENHRY and CDR2 SYGVKD. In DNA, the CDR3 is TGTGCCATCACCAGGACAGGGGGCGAGTACAATGAGCAGTTCTTC. This sequence encodes CAITRTGGEYNEQFF.

The rearrangement joins TRBV18 to TRBJ1-1, with TRBD1 identical over 7 bases. CDR1 KGHSH and CDR2 LQKENI come from the germline V gene. With 3 bases clipped from V and 1 base from J, the junction kept 5 bases outside the gene matches. The CDR3 extends over 15 amino acids. CDR3 in amino acids: CASSPGTAPNTEAFF. As DNA, the CDR3 is TGTGCCAGCTCACCCGGGACAGCCCCGAACACTGAAGCTTTCTTT.

This clonotype was found a few times. The J gene is TRBJ1-6, the V gene TRBV28; the D gene is possibly TRBD1 (6 bases). Germline V lookup: CDR1 MDHEN, CDR2 SYDVKM. The CDR3 has 15 residues. V dropped 5 bases and J dropped 6 bases, with 14 bases sitting between them. CDR3 DNA: TGTGCCAGCAGTACCACAGGGATGGGTAATTCACCCCTCCACTTT. It yields the protein CASSTTGMGNSPLHF.

With respect to this clonotype: This may come from a read error, since a much larger clone is one base off. The V gene is TRBV28, the J gene TRBJ2-5, with D possibly being TRBD1 (7 bases). CDR1 and CDR2 (germline): MDHEN, SYDVKM. Deletions cut 8 bases from V and 8 bases from J, with 24 bases between. The CDR3 has 15 residues. As DNA, the CDR3 is TGTGCCAGCTACTCACTGAACAGGGGAGGAGACACCCAGTACTTC. Translation gives CASYSLNRGGDTQYF.

This clonotype came up many times. Here the CDR3 DNA reads TGCGCCAGCAGTGAGCTACTTGTATCTACCTCTGGGGCCAACGTCCTGACTTTC. This gives the protein CASSELLVSTSGANVLTF. V usage is TRBV10-2 and J usage is TRBJ2-6; D is undetermined. With 2 bases removed from V and 0 bases from J, the gap between germline ends came to 14 bases. Germline V gene sequence: CDR1 WSHSY, CDR2 SAAADI. This CDR3 contains 18 residues.

This chain connects TRBV20-1 to TRBJ2-5; D is unresolved. In germline, CDR1 is DFQATT, CDR2 SNEGSKA (reference sequence). CDR3 length: 14 residues. V was pared by 6 bases and J by 4 bases, with 18 bases between. CDR3 protein: CSAKPTKGRETQYF. The CDR3 DNA sequence: TGCAGTGCCAAACCCACCAAGGGTCGAGAGACCCAGTACTTC.

This clonotype was observed a handful of times. The V and J genes are TRBV12-3 or TRBV12-4 and TRBJ2-7; the D gene is possibly TRBD2 (6 bases). V gave up 3 bases and J gave up 0 bases, with 15 bases separating them. There are 16 residues in the CDR3. CDR3 loop: CASSFYSGRSSYEQYF. CDR3 nucleotides: TGTGCCAGCAGTTTTTACAGCGGGCGAAGCTCCTACGAGCAGTACTTC.

There are a few counts of this clonotype. The chain carries TRBV20-1 and TRBJ1-1; D not certain. The CDR3 length is 11 residues. The germline CDR1 and CDR2 sequences are DFQATT and SNEGSKA (reference sequence). Trimming pared 0 bases from V and 6 bases from J, leaving 5 bases between. CDR3 coding DNA: TGCAGTGCTAGAGATGCGGCTGAAGCTTTCTTT. Amino acid sequence: CSARDAAEAFF.

This clonotype was picked up a small number of times. This chain joins TRBV7-3 and TRBJ2-1; TRBD2 aligns across 12 bases. There are 18 residues in the CDR3. The V and J ends lost 1 base and 5 bases, in that order; junction bases with no gene match: 9. Per the germline V gene, CDR1 is SGHTA and CDR2 is FQGTGA. CDR3 DNA: TGTGCCAGCAGCTTAAGATCGGGTCTAGCGGGAGGGAACAATGAGCAGTTCTTC. It is translated as CASSLRSGLAGGNNEQFF.

The gene calls are TRBV25-1 and TRBJ2-5, with 9 bases matching TRBD1. Germline loops: CDR1 MGHDK, CDR2 SYGVNS. This CDR3 region has 15 residues. V gave up 4 bases and J gave up 11 bases; unmatched junction bases: 14. The chain's CDR3 is CASSVPGQGAKEQYF. In DNA, the CDR3 is TGTGCCAGCAGTGTTCCGGGACAGGGCGCCAAGGAGCAGTACTTC.

J is TRBJ2-4 and V is TRBV19, with D perhaps matching TRBD2 (7 bases). CDR3 size: 14 residues. Germline loops: CDR1 LNHDA, CDR2 SQIVND (reference sequence). V dropped 3 bases and J dropped 5 bases, with 11 bases sitting between them. CDR3 in amino acids: CASSISGGQNIQYF. The CDR3 DNA reads as TGTGCCAGTAGTATCTCGGGGGGCCAAAACATTCAGTACTTC. Filled out from reference TRBV19 and TRBJ2-4, the complete variable domain reads DGGITQSPKYLFRKEGQNVTLSCEQNLNHDAMYWYRQDPGQGLRLIYYSQIVNDFQKGDIAEGYSVSREKKESFPLTVTSAQKNPTAFYLCASSISGGQNIQYFGAGTRLSVL.

This clonotype was seen at least ten times. This chain links TRBV12-3 or TRBV12-4 with TRBJ1-2, with TRBD1 matching over 8 bases. Trimming at V came to 5 bases and at J to 8 bases, leaving 7 bases not matched to a gene. The CDR3 has 13 amino acids. In nucleotides, the CDR3 is TGTGCCAGCAGTACCGGGACAGGAGGAGGCTACACCTTC. This codes for CASSTGTGGGYTF.

This chain joins TRBV6-5 and TRBJ1-4; D is undetermined. CDR3 size: 13 residues. Germline CDR1 and CDR2: MNHEY and SVGAGI. V lost 2 bases and J lost 4, with 5 bases in between. CDR3 DNA: TGTGCCAGCAGTTACGGTTTTAATGAAAAACTGTTTTTT. Its translation is CASSYGFNEKLFF.